These T cell receptor beta chains were read from a single sample in a study of cytomegalovirus exposure and HLA in healthy donors. Generated by immunoSEQ multiplex PCR, the TCRdb table keeps only in-frame clones and is missing some. The sample contains 110,000 to 150,000 clones, 70% to 90% of which appear only once. The sequenced sample was PBMCs. Every receptor here comes from a man aged 18 to 35 in good health and CMV-seronegative. The CDR3 runs from the conserved cysteine through the conserved F or W. The D gene is left open where the match is weak. For some rows the clone size is stated as once, few or many, or as a class when expanded; others skip it.

CDR3 | DNA | size | D | J | V
CASSYPAGGTEAFF | TGTGCCAGCAGTTATCCGGCCGGGGGAACTGAAGCTTTCTTT | . | . | TRBJ1-1 | TRBV6-5
CASRMDYGGEQYF | TGTGCCAGCAGGATGGACTACGGGGGGGAGCAGTACTTC | . | TRBD2 | TRBJ2-7 | TRBV6-1
CAVGTSGYNEQFF | TGTGCCGTCGGGACTAGCGGTTACAATGAGCAGTTCTTC | . | TRBD2 | TRBJ2-1 | TRBV6-5
CASSYGTGLNQPQHF | TGTGCCAGCAGTTACGGGACAGGTTTGAATCAGCCCCAGCATTTT | . | TRBD1 | TRBJ1-5 | TRBV6-5
CASSSSRTDYGYTF | TGTGCCAGCAGTTCCTCCCGGACAGACTATGGCTACACCTTC | . | . | TRBJ1-2 | TRBV6-5
CASSEQGWDGYTF | TGTGCCAGCAGTGAACAGGGGTGGGATGGCTACACCTTC | once | . | TRBJ1-2 | TRBV25-1
CASTLGGGGETQYF | TGTGCCAGCACCCTTGGGGGCGGGGGAGAGACCCAGTACTTC | . | . | TRBJ2-5 | TRBV5-4
CASNDRDSAYGYTF | TGTGCCAGTAACGACAGGGACAGTGCGTATGGCTACACCTTC | few | TRBD1 | TRBJ1-2 | TRBV19
CASSDSDSGNSIQYF | TGTGCCAGCAGTGACTCGGATAGCGGGAACAGCATTCAGTACTTC | . | TRBD2 | TRBJ2-4 | TRBV6-4
CASRSGVRRSRTDTQYF | TGTGCCAGCAGATCGGGGGTCCGGCGGAGCCGCACAGATACGCAGTATTTT | . | . | TRBJ2-3 | TRBV5-4
CASSPSQLGRPEQFF | TGTGCCAGCAGTCCTTCTCAACTAGGTAGGCCTGAGCAGTTCTTC | . | . | TRBJ2-1 | TRBV28
CATSRSGMTSGLDEQYF | TGTGCCACCAGCAGGAGTGGTATGACTAGCGGGCTTGACGAGCAGTACTTC | . | TRBD2 | TRBJ2-7 | TRBV15
CASSDRDIQSEQYF | TGTGCCAGCAGTGACCGGGACATACAAAGCGAGCAGTACTTC | . | . | TRBJ2-7 | TRBV6-5
CASALNRFYGYTF | TGCGCCAGCGCCTTGAACAGATTTTATGGCTACACCTTC | . | . | TRBJ1-2 | TRBV5-1
CASRRAGLLVEKLFF | TGTGCCAGCAGGAGAGCAGGGTTGTTAGTTGAAAAACTGTTTTTT | . | . | TRBJ1-4 | TRBV6-1
CASSYRPNQPQHF | TGTGCCAGCAGCTACAGACCGAATCAGCCCCAGCATTTT | . | . | TRBJ1-5 | TRBV5-5
CASSRDRLNQPQHF | TGTGCCAGCAGCCGAGACAGGCTGAATCAGCCCCAGCATTTT | . | . | TRBJ1-5 | TRBV2
CASSIPGTGLNQPQHF | TGTGCCAGTAGTATCCCCGGGACAGGGCTAAATCAGCCCCAGCATTTT | . | TRBD1 | TRBJ1-5 | TRBV19
CASSSNTGASNTGELFF | TGTGCCAGCAGCTCAAACACAGGGGCCTCGAACACCGGGGAGCTGTTTTTT | . | TRBD1 | TRBJ2-2 | TRBV7-9
CASSEGAGTEAFF | TGTGCCAGCTCAGAGGGGGCAGGAACTGAAGCTTTCTTT | . | TRBD1 | TRBJ1-1 | TRBV18
CASSPAGASYNEQFF | TGTGCCAGCAGCCCAGCGGGGGCTTCCTACAATGAGCAGTTCTTC | . | TRBD2 | TRBJ2-1 | TRBV6-4
CASSVGPNQPQHF | TGTGCCAGCAGCGTGGGGCCCAATCAGCCCCAGCATTTT | . | . | TRBJ1-5 | TRBV9
CASSRDSANTGELFF | TGTGCCAGCAGCCGGGACAGTGCGAACACCGGGGAGCTGTTTTTT | . | TRBD1 | TRBJ2-2 | TRBV7-6
CASSYSAEPGNTIYF | TGTGCCAGCAGTTACTCTGCAGAACCGGGAAACACCATATATTTT | . | . | TRBJ1-3 | TRBV6-5
CASSAQLYEQYF | TGTGCCAGCAGTGCACAGCTCTACGAGCAGTACTTC | . | . | TRBJ2-7 | TRBV28
CASTAGRELRYEQYF | TGTGCCAGCACTGCTGGGCGGGAGTTGCGCTACGAGCAGTACTTC | few | TRBD2 | TRBJ2-7 | TRBV6-1
CASSLQGEISYEQYF | TGTGCCAGCAGCCTACAGGGGGAAATCTCCTACGAGCAGTACTTC | . | TRBD1 | TRBJ2-7 | TRBV7-9
CASSLLERDYEQYF | TGTGCCAGCAGCTTACTTGAGAGGGACTACGAGCAGTACTTC | . | . | TRBJ2-7 | TRBV7-8